The 19 T cell receptor beta chains below all came from one sample that was sequenced in a study of blood T cell repertoires in COVID-19 (dated by TCRdb to the early 2020s). Libraries were prepared through the immunoSEQ multiplex PCR assay. The immuneACCESS repertoire file appears here via TCRdb, limited to in-frame rearrangements. These files lack a portion of the clones; in checked studies, under half of the deficit traces to unresolved V genes, and the cause of the others is not known. Within this sample are around 83,000 clones, with over 75% of them counted one time only. The ten largest clones represent more than 14% of the sample. Sequenced: peripheral blood. The receptors were sampled from a woman aged 70-85 years with acute or convalescent COVID-19.

This clone ranks as medium-sized (0.01 to 0.1%). The genes are TRBV7-2 and TRBJ2-3; D remains ambiguous. V lost 0 bases to trimming and J lost 2 bases, with 3 bases between them. The CDR3 runs 13 residues. CDR1 is SGHTA, CDR2 FQGNSA, per germline. CDR3 residues: CASSLALTDTQYF. The DNA for the CDR3 is TGTGCCAGCAGCTTAGCCCTCACAGATACGCAGTATTTT.

CDR3 DNA sequence: TGTGCCAGCAGCCGAACAGGGGGCGGGGGTGAAAAACTGTTTTTT. The encoded protein is CASSRTGGGGEKLFF. The gene calls are TRBV3-1 (or the pseudogene TRBV3-2) and TRBJ1-4, with 9 positions matching TRBD1. CDR1 is LGHDT and CDR2 is YNNKEL in the germline V gene (reference sequence). The ends lost 4 bases at V and 7 bases at J; junction bases unmatched: 7. CDR3 size: 15 residues.

This clone was observed a few times. The rearrangement links TRBV5-1 to TRBJ2-3; 9 positions agree with TRBD1. Germline V CDR1 and CDR2: SGHRS, YFSETQ. The CDR3 covers 16 residues. J was trimmed by 7 bases and V by 3 bases; bases with no gene match: 12. DNA for the CDR3: TGCGCCAGCAGCTCTGCGGTCGGACAGGGGTCATATACGCAGTATTTT. It specifies CASSSAVGQGSYTQYF.

V and J are TRBV4-3 and TRBJ2-5; TRBD1 agrees at 7 bases. CDR1 is LGHNA, CDR2 YSLEER, per germline. This CDR3 comprises 15 residues. V shed 1 base and J 1 base; nucleotides not matched to a gene: 3. Here the CDR3 reads CASSQVTGSQETQYF. CDR3 sequence (DNA): TGCGCCAGCAGCCAAGTGACAGGGTCCCAAGAGACCCAGTACTTC.

This chain connects TRBV4-3 to TRBJ2-1, with 8 nucleotides matching TRBD2. Germline-derived CDR1 and CDR2 are LGHNA and YSLEER. There are 17 residues in the CDR3. V trimming: 2 bases; J trimming: 4 bases; junction bases outside the gene matches: 10. The DNA of the CDR3 is TGCGCCAGCAGCCAACGGAGGCTAGCGGGCTTGTACAATGAGCAGTTCTTC. Protein sequence: CASSQRRLAGLYNEQFF.

This clone occurred once. This chain uses TRBV18 with TRBJ2-1, with 10 bases matching TRBD1. This CDR3 has 15 residues. V lost 3 bases, J lost 7 bases, and 6 bases stayed unmatched. Germline values: CDR1 KGHSH, CDR2 LQKENI. This CDR3 is CASSPLDRGVNEQFF. The CDR3 DNA reads TGTGCCAGCTCACCCCTGGACAGGGGGGTGAATGAGCAGTTCTTC.

The chain is built from TRBV19 and TRBJ1-2; 9 nucleotides agree with TRBD1. The CDR3 is 18 residues long. The germline V gene encodes CDR1 LNHDA and CDR2 SQIVND (reference sequence). With 0 bases clipped from V and 5 bases from J, the junction kept 13 bases outside the gene matches. DNA of the CDR3: TGTGCCAGTAGTATAGATTCCCGGGACAGGGTGAACTTATATGGCTACACCTTC. Its protein is CASSIDSRDRVNLYGYTF.

The gene calls are TRBV6-5 and TRBJ1-6; D remains unclear. V was shortened by 5 bases and J by 7 bases, with 9 bases between the two germline ends. The CDR3 is made up of 13 amino acids. Per the germline V gene, CDR1 is MNHEY and CDR2 is SVGAGI. The CDR3 spells CASSPGGNSPLHF. Here the CDR3 DNA reads TGTGCCAGCAGTCCGGGAGGGAATTCACCCCTCCACTTT.

This chain connects TRBV11-2 to TRBJ2-1; unclear D gene. V was pared by 1 base and J by 7 bases, with 5 bases between. The CDR3 spans 12 residues. The germline V gene encodes CDR1 SGHAT and CDR2 FQNNGV. The CDR3, as DNA: TGTGCCAGCAGCTTAGGGCCGAATGAGCAGTTCTTC. It translates to CASSLGPNEQFF.

V is TRBV6-2 or TRBV6-3 and J is TRBJ1-4, with TRBD1 identical over 10 bases. Germline V CDR1 and CDR2: MNHEY, SVGEGT. Trimming took 6 bases from V and 7 from J; bases not matched to a gene: 5. CDR3 length: 14 amino acids. DNA of the CDR3: TGTGCCAGCAGCTCCGGGACAGGGGTTGAAAAACTGTTTTTT. Protein sequence: CASSSGTGVEKLFF.

This rearrangement joins TRBV5-8 to TRBJ1-5, with a possible D match to TRBD1 (5 bases). CDR3 length equals 15 residues. Germline V lookup: CDR1 SGHTS, CDR2 YDEGEE. Trimming left V 1 base short and J 3 bases short, with 11 bases between. The CDR3 DNA reads as TGTGCCAGCAGCTTGCGGCGGGGACCCAATCAGCCCCAGCATTTT. Protein sequence: CASSLRRGPNQPQHF.

V and J are TRBV7-2 and TRBJ2-7; 8 nucleotides align to TRBD2. Unmatched junction bases numbered 0, after V lost 2 bases and J lost 3 bases. CDR3 size: 13 residues. Germline V CDR1 and CDR2: SGHTA, FQGNSA. The CDR3 DNA reads as TGTGCCAGCAGCTTAAGCGGGAGCTACGAGCAGTACGTC. Protein product: CASSLSGSYEQYV.

The rearrangement joins TRBV3-1 (or the pseudogene TRBV3-2) to TRBJ2-5, with 8 bases identical to TRBD2. The length of the CDR3 is 15 residues. In germline, CDR1 is LGHDT, CDR2 YNNKEL (reference sequence). The ends lost 0 bases at V and 5 bases at J; junction bases unmatched: 5. CDR3 sequence reads: CASSQDRAGAETQYF. Written as DNA, the CDR3 is TGTGCCAGCAGCCAAGATCGAGCGGGGGCTGAGACCCAGTACTTC.

The count of this clone is one. CDR3 region: CATSRLAGNTDTQYF. The CDR3 DNA sequence: TGTGCCACCAGCCGACTAGCGGGGAACACAGATACGCAGTATTTT. This chain links TRBV24-1 with TRBJ2-3; 11 bases are a match to TRBD2. The CDR3 consists of 15 residues. V lost 7 bases, J lost 2 bases, and 4 bases stayed unmatched. The germline gives CDR1 KGHDR, CDR2 SFDVKD.

The chain employs TRBV28 and TRBJ2-5; D remains unclear. This CDR3 is built from 15 residues. Trimming cost V 7 bases and J 2 bases, with 17 bases left between them. CDR1 MDHEN and CDR2 SYDVKM come from the germline V gene. CDR3 residues: CASTPPYYSQETQYF. CDR3 DNA sequence: TGTGCCAGCACCCCGCCCTATTACAGTCAAGAGACCCAGTACTTC. Together with reference TRBV28 and TRBJ2-5, the CDR3 gives the full variable domain: DVKVTQSSRYLVKRTGEKVFLECVQDMDHENMFWYRQDPGLGLRLIYFSYDVKMKEKGDIPEGYSVSREKKERFSLILESASTNQTSMYLCASTPPYYSQETQYFGPGTRLLVL.

The chain uses TRBV11-2 and TRBJ2-3, with TRBD2 identical over 7 bases. CDR1 SGHAT and CDR2 FQNNGV come from the germline V gene. CDR3 length equals 15 residues. With 7 bases clipped from V and 7 bases from J, the junction kept 14 bases outside the gene matches. The DNA for the CDR3 is TGTGCCAGCAACCCCCTTCGCGGGAGTTTACATACGCAGTATTTT. The encoded protein is CASNPLRGSLHTQYF. Variable domain in full (rest from reference TRBV11-2 and TRBJ2-3): EAGVAQSPRYKIIEKRQSVAFWCNPISGHATLYWYQQILGQGPKLLIQFQNNGVVDDSQLPKDRFSAERLKGVDSTLKIQPAKLEDSAVYLCASNPLRGSLHTQYFGPGTRLTVL.

This clone was recorded only once. V gene TRBV24-1 combines with J gene TRBJ2-2, with 9 nucleotides matching TRBD1. There are 17 residues in the CDR3. Losses at the gene ends were 4 bases for V and 2 bases for J; bases not matched to a gene: 7. The germline gives CDR1 KGHDR, CDR2 SFDVKD. CDR3 DNA sequence: TGTGCCACCAGTGACTACGACAGGGGGATAAACACCGGGGAGCTGTTTTTT. It specifies CATSDYDRGINTGELFF.

This chain links TRBV9 with TRBJ2-3; 11 nucleotides match TRBD2. The CDR3 extends over 16 amino acids. With V trimmed by 2 bases and J by 0 bases, 2 bases remained unmatched. Germline assignment: CDR1 SGDLS and CDR2 YYNGEE. This CDR3 reads CASSVSGGGSTDTQYF. In DNA, the CDR3 is TGTGCCAGCAGCGTTAGCGGGGGGGGCAGCACAGATACGCAGTATTTT.

The chain joins TRBV5-4 to TRBJ1-2, with 9 bases identical to TRBD1. CDR3 length: 13 residues. Germline V lookup: CDR1 SGHNT, CDR2 YYREEE (reference sequence). V shed 5 bases, J shed 7 bases, and the junction held 6 bases outside the gene matches. In nucleotides, the CDR3 is TGTGCCAGCAGGGACAGGGGTACTTCTGGCTACACCTTC. Translation gives CASRDRGTSGYTF.